Each of the 5 T cell receptor beta chains below was sequenced from the same sample in a study of T cell clonotyping in hematopoietic cell transplantation. The time point was: recipient sample about 28 days before transplant, after cytoreduction. TCRdb's copy holds only in-frame clones and misses some; the assay was immunoSEQ multiplex PCR. The sample includes some 29,000 clones, 82% of them seen just once. The sequencing here drew on peripheral blood mononuclear cells, taken before stem cell transplant. These TCRs come from a man aged 40-49 years with acute myeloid leukemia. Some clones in this sample may be carry-over from other donors' samples.

This chain links TRBV4-2 with TRBJ2-1, with TRBD2 matching 8 bases. The junction had 5 bases not matched to a gene; V was cut back by 2 bases and J by 5 bases. Germline CDR1 is LGHNA and CDR2 is YNFKEQ. The CDR3 spans 15 residues. The CDR3 reads CASSQRGGAHNEQFF. The CDR3 DNA follows: TGTGCCAGCAGCCAACGGGGGGGGGCCCACAATGAGCAGTTCTTC.

V and J are TRBV6-5 and TRBJ1-6; D is unclear. CDR1 MNHEY and CDR2 SVGAGI come from the germline V gene. Trimming shortened V by 7 bases and J by 0 bases, and 7 bases separated the two germline ends. This CDR3 contains 14 residues. DNA of the CDR3: TGTGCCAGCAAGGGTAGCTCCTATAATTCACCCCTCCACTTT. Amino acids: CASKGSSYNSPLHF.

The V gene is TRBV2, the J gene TRBJ1-4; D perhaps matches TRBD1 (6 bases). Germline CDR1 and CDR2: SNHLY and FYNNEI. Deletions cut 8 bases from V and 3 bases from J, with 16 bases between. The CDR3 spans 15 residues. CDR3 region: CASSKFQGSNEKLFF. CDR3 nucleotides: TGTGCCAGCTCAAAGTTTCAGGGGTCTAATGAAAAACTGTTTTTT.

The chain carries TRBV5-4 and TRBJ2-7; D might be TRBD2 (5 bases). CDR3 size: 15 residues. The germline gives CDR1 SGHNT, CDR2 YYREEE (reference sequence). Trimming shortened V by 1 base and J by 0 bases, and 11 bases separated the two germline ends. This CDR3 reads CASSLQRGSSYEQYF. CDR3 in DNA: TGTGCCAGCAGCTTGCAACGGGGTAGCTCCTACGAGCAGTACTTC.

V is TRBV9 and J is TRBJ2-3; 8 bases agree with TRBD2. Germline V gene sequence: CDR1 SGDLS, CDR2 YYNGEE. CDR3 size: 16 residues. After removal of 0 bases from V and 1 base from J, the junction contained 4 bases not matched to a gene. CDR3 sequence (DNA): TGTGCCAGCAGCGTAGCGGGGGGGCTCGGCACAGATACGCAGTATTTT. This encodes CASSVAGGLGTDTQYF.